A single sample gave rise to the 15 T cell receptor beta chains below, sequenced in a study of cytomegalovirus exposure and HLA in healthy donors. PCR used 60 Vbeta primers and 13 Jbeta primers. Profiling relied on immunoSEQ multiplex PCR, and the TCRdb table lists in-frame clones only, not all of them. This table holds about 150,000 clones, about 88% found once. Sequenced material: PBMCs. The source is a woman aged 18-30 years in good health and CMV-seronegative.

The CDR3 loop reads CASSFSGGLYNEQFF. CDR3 coding DNA: TGTGCCAGCAGCTTTAGCGGGGGGCTTTACAATGAGCAGTTCTTC. The chain is built from TRBV5-8 and TRBJ2-1; 10 bases agree with TRBD2. Per the germline V gene, CDR1 is SGHTS and CDR2 is YDEGEE. The CDR3 runs to 15 residues. V lost 2 bases, J lost 4 bases, and 3 bases stayed unmatched.

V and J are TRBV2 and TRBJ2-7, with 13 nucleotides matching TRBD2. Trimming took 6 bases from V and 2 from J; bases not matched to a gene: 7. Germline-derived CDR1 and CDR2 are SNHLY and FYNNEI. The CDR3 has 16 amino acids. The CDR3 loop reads CASRDGGTSGAYEQYF. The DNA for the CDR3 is TGTGCCAGCAGAGACGGAGGGACTAGCGGGGCCTACGAGCAGTACTTC.

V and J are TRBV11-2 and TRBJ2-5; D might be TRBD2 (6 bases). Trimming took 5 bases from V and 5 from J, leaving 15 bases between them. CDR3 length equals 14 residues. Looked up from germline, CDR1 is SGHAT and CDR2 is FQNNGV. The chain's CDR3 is CASSKTRSGETQYF. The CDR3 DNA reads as TGTGCCAGCAGCAAGACTAGATCCGGGGAGACCCAGTACTTC.

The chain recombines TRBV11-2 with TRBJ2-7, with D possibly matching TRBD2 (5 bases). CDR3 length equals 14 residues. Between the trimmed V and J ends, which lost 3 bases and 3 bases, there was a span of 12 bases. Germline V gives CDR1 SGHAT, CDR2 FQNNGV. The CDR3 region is CASSLHGESYEQYF. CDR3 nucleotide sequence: TGTGCCAGCAGCTTGCACGGGGAGAGCTACGAGCAGTACTTC.

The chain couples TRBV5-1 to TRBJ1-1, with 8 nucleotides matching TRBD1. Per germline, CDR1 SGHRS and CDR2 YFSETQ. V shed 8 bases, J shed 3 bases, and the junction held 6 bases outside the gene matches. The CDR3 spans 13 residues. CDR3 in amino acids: CASTGGEDTEAFF. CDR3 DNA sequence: TGCGCCAGTACAGGGGGGGAGGACACTGAAGCTTTCTTT.

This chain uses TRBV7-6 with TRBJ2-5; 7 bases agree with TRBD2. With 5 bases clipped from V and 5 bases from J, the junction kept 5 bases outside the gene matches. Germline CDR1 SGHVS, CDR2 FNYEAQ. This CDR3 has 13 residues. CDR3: CASSRTSRETQYF. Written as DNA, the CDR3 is TGTGCCAGCAGCCGGACTAGTCGGGAGACCCAGTACTTC.

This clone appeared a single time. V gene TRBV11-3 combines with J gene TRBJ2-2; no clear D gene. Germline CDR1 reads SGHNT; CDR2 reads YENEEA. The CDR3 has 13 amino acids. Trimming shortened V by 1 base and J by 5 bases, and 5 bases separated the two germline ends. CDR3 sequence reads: CASSLGRTGELFF. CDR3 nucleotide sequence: TGTGCCAGCAGCTTAGGCAGGACCGGGGAGCTGTTTTTT.

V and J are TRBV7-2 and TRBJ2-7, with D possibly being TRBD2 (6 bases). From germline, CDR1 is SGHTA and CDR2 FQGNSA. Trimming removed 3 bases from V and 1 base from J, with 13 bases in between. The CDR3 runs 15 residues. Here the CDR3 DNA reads TGTGCCAGCAGCTTCCCCACCGGGAGTTCCTACGAGCAGTACTTC. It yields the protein CASSFPTGSSYEQYF.

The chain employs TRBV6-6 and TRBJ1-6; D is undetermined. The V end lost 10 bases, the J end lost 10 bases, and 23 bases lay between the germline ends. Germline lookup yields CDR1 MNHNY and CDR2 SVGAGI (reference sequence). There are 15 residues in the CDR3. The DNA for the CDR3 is TGTGCCACCTCAAGGGAGAGGGCCCTCCGGTCACCCCTCCACTTT. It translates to CATSRERALRSPLHF.

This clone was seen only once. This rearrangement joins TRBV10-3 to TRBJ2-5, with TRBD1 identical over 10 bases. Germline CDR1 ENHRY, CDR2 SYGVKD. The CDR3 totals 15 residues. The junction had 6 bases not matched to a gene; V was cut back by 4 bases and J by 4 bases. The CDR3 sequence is CAISASGQGTETQYF. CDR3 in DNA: TGTGCCATCAGTGCCTCGGGACAGGGGACAGAGACCCAGTACTTC.

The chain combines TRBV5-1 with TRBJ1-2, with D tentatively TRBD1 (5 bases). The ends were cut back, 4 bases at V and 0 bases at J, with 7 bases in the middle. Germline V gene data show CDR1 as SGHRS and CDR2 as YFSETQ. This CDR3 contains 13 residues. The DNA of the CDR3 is TGCGCCAGCAGCGGCAGGGCTAACTATGGCTACACCTTC. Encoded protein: CASSGRANYGYTF.

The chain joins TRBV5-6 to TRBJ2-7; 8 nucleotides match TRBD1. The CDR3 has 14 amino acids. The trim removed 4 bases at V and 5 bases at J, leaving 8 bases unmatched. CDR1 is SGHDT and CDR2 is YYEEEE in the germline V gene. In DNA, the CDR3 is TGTGCCAGCAGCCCAGACAGGGGCGACCACGAGCAGTACTTC. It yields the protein CASSPDRGDHEQYF. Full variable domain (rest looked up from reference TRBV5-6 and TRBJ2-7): DAGVTQSPTHLIKTRGQQVTLRCSPKSGHDTVSWYQQALGQGPQFIFQYYEEEERQRGNFPDRFSGHQFPNYSSELNVNALLLGDSALYLCASSPDRGDHEQYFGPGTRLTVT.

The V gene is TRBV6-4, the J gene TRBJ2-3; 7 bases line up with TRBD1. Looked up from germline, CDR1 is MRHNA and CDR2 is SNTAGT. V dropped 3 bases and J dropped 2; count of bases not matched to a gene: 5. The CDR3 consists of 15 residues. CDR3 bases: TGTGCCAGCAGTGAGTCCGGGACAGACACAGATACGCAGTATTTT. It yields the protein CASSESGTDTDTQYF.

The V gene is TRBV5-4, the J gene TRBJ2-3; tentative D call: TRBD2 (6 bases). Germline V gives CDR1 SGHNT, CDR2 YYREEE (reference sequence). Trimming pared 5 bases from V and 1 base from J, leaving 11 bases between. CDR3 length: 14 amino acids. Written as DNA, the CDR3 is TGTGCCAGCAGACCGGGAGTGGGCACAGATACGCAGTATTTT. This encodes CASRPGVGTDTQYF.

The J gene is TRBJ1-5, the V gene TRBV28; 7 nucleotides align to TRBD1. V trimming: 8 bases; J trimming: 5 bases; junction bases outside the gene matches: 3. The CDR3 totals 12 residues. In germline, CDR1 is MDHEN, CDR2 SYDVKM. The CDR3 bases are TGTGCCAGCCCCACAGGGGATCAGCCCCAGCATTTT. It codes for CASPTGDQPQHF.